This T cell receptor beta chain is from a study of blood T cell repertoires in COVID-19. Study details: Material from acute and convalescent COVID-19 was sourced from the United States, Italy and Spain. T cells, B-cell-depleted T cells, or PBMCs supplied cDNA or gDNA.

In the study's own analysis: The assay estimated nucleated cells by amplifying reference gene primers. This table comes from immunoSEQ multiplex PCR, and its TCRdb copy is limited to in-frame clones, with some not included. Clone size and the V and J calls come from that table; the DNA yielded D and trimming. The sample lists just over 150,000 clones, over 75% seen once, with about 15% in the top ten. The CDR3 loop spans 16 amino acids. J lost 0 bases, V lost 2 bases, and 6 bases had no gene match. CDR1 SGHVS and CDR2 FQNEAQ come from the germline V gene. This clonotype was sampled from a woman in her forties with acute or convalescent COVID-19. The rearrangement joins TRBV7-8 to TRBJ1-1; 7 positions match TRBD1. Sequencing used peripheral blood. The CDR3 sequence: CASSLMGQLMNTEAFF. CDR3 nucleotide sequence: TGTGCCAGCAGCTTAATGGGACAGCTTATGAACACTGAAGCTTTCTTT.